This T cell receptor (beta chain) was recovered during a study of T cells after yellow fever vaccination. Study information: Each low-cell-number fraction was prepared by means of SMART-Seq v4 Ultra Low Input.

Findings and caveats of the study: Post-booster samples contained most primary-vaccination clones (about 96% CD4, almost 90% CD8). Weaker overall, the secondary response nonetheless peaked faster (day 5 versus 15).

Trimming left V 3 bases short and J 0 bases short, with 9 bases between. This CDR3 has 14 residues. CDR1 and CDR2 (germline): LGHDT, YNNKEL (reference sequence). By 5'RACE template switching, TCR cDNA was produced, with a universal primer site and UMIs added in the process. TCRdb re-derived calls from the 5' RACE reads in MiXCR, one entry per CDR3 protein. The sample lists approximately 510,000 distinct CDR3 sequences, about a fifth occurring once. This clonotype was recorded many times. Its antigen remains unknown. This sequence was found in a man aged 18-30 years who received the YFV17D yellow fever vaccine. This chain connects TRBV3-1 to TRBJ2-7; weak D call: TRBD1 (6 bases). The sample consisted of PBMCs, taken less than 25 days after the first yellow fever vaccination. The DNA of the CDR3 is TGTGCCAGCAGCCAGGAAGGGGGCTCCTACGAGCAGTACTTC. Its translation is CASSQEGGSYEQYF.